This T cell receptor beta chain was recovered during a study of blood T cell repertoires in COVID-19. Trimming shortened V by 8 bases and J by 2 bases, and 11 bases separated the two germline ends. The CDR3 length is 13 residues. Germline-derived CDR1 and CDR2 are ENHRY and SYGVKD. A Seattle source enrolled patients during active infection and followed them longitudinally. Method: immunoSEQ multiplex PCR; TCRdb's copy keeps in-frame clones and lacks some. The table includes 85,000 to 100,000 clones, 81% detected once. This rearrangement joins TRBV10-3 to TRBJ2-3; D is uncertain. The specimen was peripheral blood. The receptor comes from a man at least 80 years old with COVID-19, enrolled during active disease. The CDR3 loop reads CAILTPPTDTQYF. The DNA for the CDR3 is TGTGCCATCCTAACCCCCCCCACAGATACGCAGTATTTT.